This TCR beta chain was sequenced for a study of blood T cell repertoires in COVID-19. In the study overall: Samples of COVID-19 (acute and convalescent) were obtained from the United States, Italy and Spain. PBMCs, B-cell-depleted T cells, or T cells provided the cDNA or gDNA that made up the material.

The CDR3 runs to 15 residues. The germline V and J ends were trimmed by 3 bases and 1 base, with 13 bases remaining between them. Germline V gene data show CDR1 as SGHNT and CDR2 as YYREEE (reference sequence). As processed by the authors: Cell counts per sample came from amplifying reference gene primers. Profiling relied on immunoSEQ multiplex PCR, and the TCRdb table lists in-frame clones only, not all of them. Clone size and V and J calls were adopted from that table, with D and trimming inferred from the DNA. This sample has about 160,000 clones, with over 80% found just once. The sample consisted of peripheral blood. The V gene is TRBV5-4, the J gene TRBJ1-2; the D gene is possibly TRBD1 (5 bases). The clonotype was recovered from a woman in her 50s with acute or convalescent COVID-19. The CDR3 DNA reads TGTGCCAGCAGCTCCTGGGAGGGGAATAACTATGGCTACACCTTC. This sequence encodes CASSSWEGNNYGYTF.